This T cell receptor beta chain was captured in a study of blood T cells in healthy people across ages (dated by TCRdb to the mid-2010s). General notes on the study: In model experiments, roughly one uniquely barcoded TCR beta cDNA molecule per two T cells was captured by template switching. The donors were split into four age groups: young (average about 15 years), middle-aged (around 37), aged (roughly 60) and long-lived (over 75). To track age-related changes in TCR beta repertoire diversity, the study relied on deep sequencing normalized with unique cDNA molecular identifiers. For two donors (one aged 18 to 30 and one aged 80 or older), the study analyzed two additional independent replicas of 1 million unique cDNA reads from the same blood draw.

On this clonotype: Its antigen is currently not known. Base qualities are not provided; no much larger clone lies one nucleotide away.

The donors were some 36 Caucasian individuals from Russia, aged roughly 6 to 100 years, who were systemically healthy. Approximately 9 milliliters of peripheral blood were collected from each donor into EDTA-treated Vacutainer tubes. Ficoll-Paque density-gradient centrifugation was used to isolate PBMCs, with at least 7 million obtained per sample. Total RNA was extracted from PBMCs with Trizol reagent, with at least 6 micrograms obtained per sample. For every donor, flow cytometry on a PBMC aliquot measured the percentage of naive CD45RAhigh/CD27high T cells. The germline V gene (reference sequence) provides CDR1 DFQATT and CDR2 SNEGSKA. Inclusive of the bounding cysteine and phenylalanine, the CDR3 is 10 residues long. Only the CDR3 region is kept as DNA, spanning 30 bases read in frame from base 1. V and J are truncated by 5 bases and 5 bases respectively, leaving an intervening sequence of 6 bases.

Summary of the overall study and its limitations: Bulk unsorted PBMC profiling prevented conclusive comparison of naive and antigen-experienced compartments. As age increased, observed TCR beta diversity per million T cells dropped in a roughly linear way, and a significant reduction was already evident by age 40. Estimates of total diversity based on one million sequenced T cells were considered lower bounds and underestimates. Because the CMV infection status of the donors was unknown, age-related changes in expanded clonotypes may potentially have been confounded. The long-lived group showed more naive CD4+ T cells, fewer expanded clones and increased TCR diversity than the aged group, suggesting age selection. Observed TCR beta diversity correlated strongly with the percentage of naive T cells measured by flow cytometry.

Library preparation used 5' RACE. TCRdb records Illumina HiSeq 2500 as the sequencer. A second PCR of roughly 7 to 12 cycles was run with a J-beta primer mix and a sample-barcoded 5' primer. Each TCR beta cDNA molecule received a unique molecular identifier from a template-switch 5' adaptor carrying 12 random nucleotides. Each sample yielded at least 3 million CDR3-containing paired-end reads. The Mint cDNA synthesis kit, primed by a TRBC-specific oligonucleotide, was used to synthesize first-strand cDNA from all RNA. Following uracil-DNA glycosylase treatment, a first 18-cycle PCR with universal primers M1SS and BC2_uni_R was performed on all cDNA. The paper's data handling went like this. Normalization of each sample was performed by random selection of 1 million high-quality reads, each carrying a distinct molecular identifier. Instead of being binned into consensus sequences, reads with shared molecular identifiers were discarded. MiTCR, set to a Q25 quality threshold and the strictest error-elimination algorithm, was used for CDR3 identification, clonotype clustering and error correction. A nonparametric unseen species model with Euler transformation was used to estimate lower-bound total TCR beta diversity. Using fastp at Q25 and MiXCR, TCRdb reprocessed the public reads and kept productive beta chains. Rows merge per CDR3 protein into single entries with the most common DNA and genes. For this entry, the V and J calls and clone size follow TCRdb and not the study's own pipeline. In all, the sample holds around 1,000,000 distinct CDR3 sequences, and approximately 25% of those were seen once. The ten most abundant clones make up about 0.72% of the sample.

This sample was also put to use in a study of T cells of mothers and their children. The other study reports the following: Nine systemically healthy Caucasian individuals served as donors, namely three mothers together with their six children. cDNA synthesis consumed the entire amount of extracted RNA, loaded at around 1.4 ug RNA in each 15 ul reaction. Sample barcodes and 2-4 random nucleotides were added via the M1S primer in the second PCR. Over 8.5 million TCR beta CDR3 reads were obtained for each mother, and approximately 3 million reads were obtained for each child. TCR recombination output is similarly shaped by thymic selection in related and unrelated pairs, with a minor effect exerted by inherited differences. Normalized repertoire overlap in related mother-child pairs was always slightly higher than in unrelated mother-child pairs, but the difference was never significant. No persistent microchimeric T cell clones were found, with a detection sensitivity of 85 to 100 clones per million clonotypes. Deep NGS was used in the study to compare the TCR beta repertoires of mothers and children and to look for features that separate related mother-child pairs from unrelated individuals. The mean age was approximately 41 +/- 4 years for the mothers and roughly 10 +/- 4 years for the children. After adapters were ligated using NEBNext reagents, the libraries underwent 100+100 nt paired-end sequencing on an Illumina HiSeq 2000. To prevent cross-contamination, the mother and child libraries were prepared one month apart and sequenced in separate runs. For each donor, somewhere between about 450,000 and 2,000,000 distinct TCR beta clonotypes were identified. Naive TCR beta clonotypes were estimated from low-frequency clonotypes matched to each donor's FACS-determined naive share, without sorting.

Sequencing was carried out using blood. The receptor comes from a girl aged 2 to 9 in good health. The V and J segments used are TRBV20-1 and TRBJ1-1, with the identity of the D gene unclear. The nucleotides read TGCAGTGCTCTTGGGACTGAAGCTTTCTTT. Its translation is CSALGTEAFF.